The 18 T cell receptor beta chains below come from one sample, sequenced in a study of T cell changes during pregnancy in multiple sclerosis. Clones were sequenced by immunoSEQ multiplex PCR, and TCRdb holds only the in-frame ones, with some missing. The repertoire holds 35,000 or so clones, 85% to 95% seen once, with about 0.41% in the top ten. The starting material was CD4+ T cells from peripheral blood mononuclear cells, obtained in the first trimester of pregnancy. Receptor source: a female donor with multiple sclerosis, enrolled in a pregnancy study.

V and J are TRBV7-8 and TRBJ1-5; 8 bases align to TRBD1. After removal of 2 bases from V and 2 bases from J, the junction contained 5 bases not matched to a gene. CDR1 is SGHVS, CDR2 FQNEAQ, per germline. This CDR3 comprises 16 residues. Written as DNA, the CDR3 is TGTGCCAGCAGCTTATCAGCGGGACAGGGCAATCAGCCCCAGCATTTT. Amino acid sequence: CASSLSAGQGNQPQHF.

V gene TRBV7-2 combines with J gene TRBJ1-1, with D hard to call. V was shortened by 5 bases and J by 3 bases, with 10 bases between the two germline ends. The CDR3 covers 13 residues. The germline V gene has CDR1 SGHTA and CDR2 FQGNSA. Here the CDR3 reads CASSPRIHTEAFF. The CDR3 nucleotides read TGTGCCAGCAGCCCGCGCATCCACACTGAAGCTTTCTTT.

The chain uses TRBV30 and TRBJ1-2, with D unresolved. The CDR3 consists of 12 residues. In germline, CDR1 is GTSNPN, CDR2 SVGIG (reference sequence). The V end was cut by 2 bases, the J end by 6 bases, with 10 bases between. This chain's CDR3 is CAWSFSVHGYTF. CDR3 in DNA: TGTGCCTGGAGTTTTTCAGTACATGGCTACACCTTC.

The rearrangement uses TRBV18 and TRBJ2-1, with 8 bases matching TRBD1. The ends lost 4 bases at V and 8 bases at J; junction bases unmatched: 19. Looked up from germline, CDR1 is KGHSH and CDR2 is LQKENI. The CDR3 loop spans 18 amino acids. CDR3 sequence reads: CASSLRQGTRAYVYEQFF. The CDR3, as DNA: TGTGCCAGCTCACTTCGACAGGGGACGAGGGCCTATGTATATGAGCAGTTCTTC. Together with reference TRBV18 and TRBJ2-1, the CDR3 gives the full variable domain: NAGVMQNPRHLVRRRGQEARLRCSPMKGHSHVYWYRQLPEEGLKFMVYLQKENIIDESGMPKERFSAEFPKEGPSILRIQQVVRGDSAAYFCASSLRQGTRAYVYEQFFGPGTRLTVL.

The chain couples TRBV5-4 to TRBJ1-1, with D maybe TRBD1 (5 bases). There are 15 residues in the CDR3. CDR1 SGHNT and CDR2 YYREEE come from the germline V gene (reference sequence). V was cut by 1 base and J by 2 bases, with 12 bases left in between. CDR3 coding DNA: TGTGCCAGCAGCTTGTGGGCGGGGCGTAACACTGAAGCTTTCTTT. As protein: CASSLWAGRNTEAFF.

This sequence joins TRBV5-5 and TRBJ1-5; 10 bases are shared with TRBD1. V was clipped by 2 bases and J by 6 bases; unmatched bases: 8. Germline V gene lookup returns CDR1 SGHKS and CDR2 YYEKEE (reference sequence). The CDR3 contains 16 residues. The CDR3: CASSLIPGQGIQPQHF. DNA of the CDR3: TGTGCCAGCAGCTTAATCCCGGGACAGGGGATTCAGCCCCAGCATTTT.

This clone was picked up one time. The rearrangement links TRBV27 to TRBJ2-1, with TRBD2 matching 7 bases. The V gene's germline CDR1 is MNHEY and CDR2 SMNVEV (reference sequence). V lost 1 base and J lost 4; bases outside the gene matches: 7. The CDR3 covers 16 residues. Here the CDR3 reads CASSLLGLKKYNEQFF. The CDR3 region has the DNA TGTGCCAGCAGTTTATTGGGACTAAAAAAATACAATGAGCAGTTCTTC.

The chain has TRBV6-1 and TRBJ2-6, with TRBD1 as a possible D gene (6 bases). V was cut by 2 bases and J by 0 bases, with 14 bases left in between. Germline V gives CDR1 MNHNS, CDR2 SASEGT. The CDR3 has 18 residues. The CDR3 spells CASSELGAKSSGANVLTF. The DNA for the CDR3 is TGTGCCAGCAGTGAATTGGGGGCGAAGAGCTCTGGGGCCAACGTCCTGACTTTC.

CDR3 loop: CASSSAQGARRANVLTF. DNA for the CDR3: TGCGCCAGCAGCTCGGCACAGGGGGCGCGAAGGGCCAACGTCCTGACTTTC. The J gene is TRBJ2-6, the V gene TRBV5-1; 9 nucleotides line up with TRBD1. Germline V gene sequence: CDR1 SGHRS, CDR2 YFSETQ. V dropped 3 bases and J dropped 5; count of bases not matched to a gene: 9. This CDR3 is 17 amino acids long. Looking up the rest from reference TRBV5-1 and TRBJ2-6 gives the full variable domain: KAGVTQTPRYLIKTRGQQVTLSCSPISGHRSVSWYQQTPGQGLQFLFEYFSETQRNKGNFPGRFSGRQFSNSRSEMNVSTLELGDSALYLCASSSAQGARRANVLTFGAGSRLTVL.

This chain uses TRBV7-9 with TRBJ2-1, with 8 positions matching TRBD1. Trimming cost V 6 bases and J 3 bases; bases outside gene matches: 7. The CDR3 runs 15 residues. Germline values: CDR1 SEHNR, CDR2 FQNEAQ (reference sequence). In DNA, the CDR3 is TGTGCCAGCAGGCGGACAGGGAATAACTACAATGAGCAGTTCTTC. It codes for CASRRTGNNYNEQFF.

V gene TRBV7-2 combines with J gene TRBJ1-5; D remains ambiguous. Deletions cut 1 base from V and 5 bases from J, with 6 bases between. CDR1 and CDR2 from the germline V gene are SGHTA and FQGNSA. There are 13 residues in the CDR3. CDR3 sequence reads: CASSLGRDQPQHF. CDR3 nucleotide sequence: TGTGCCAGCAGCTTAGGACGGGATCAGCCCCAGCATTTT.

The V gene is TRBV5-1, the J gene TRBJ2-3; TRBD1 is a possible D gene (5 bases). The CDR3 sequence is 15 residues long. Germline-derived CDR1 and CDR2 are SGHRS and YFSETQ. V lost 0 bases and J 2 bases, leaving 10 bases between the germline ends. The CDR3 region is CASSLAGQDTDTQYF. The CDR3 DNA follows: TGCGCCAGCAGCTTGGCTGGACAAGACACAGATACGCAGTATTTT. Variable domain in full (rest from reference TRBV5-1 and TRBJ2-3): KAGVTQTPRYLIKTRGQQVTLSCSPISGHRSVSWYQQTPGQGLQFLFEYFSETQRNKGNFPGRFSGRQFSNSRSEMNVSTLELGDSALYLCASSLAGQDTDTQYFGPGTRLTVL.

This clone appeared once. DNA for the CDR3: TGTGCCAGCAGTTCCTTAACCGGGACAGGGGATTTAGGGTCCCCTGGAAACACCATATATTTT. Encoded protein: CASSSLTGTGDLGSPGNTIYF. The V call is TRBV27, the J call TRBJ1-3, with 10 bases fitting TRBD1. Unmatched junction bases numbered 20, after V lost 4 bases and J lost 2 bases. Germline lookup yields CDR1 MNHEY and CDR2 SMNVEV (reference sequence). The CDR3 spans 21 residues.

V is TRBV6-1 and J is TRBJ2-5; possible D gene TRBD1, 6 bases. From germline, CDR1 is MNHNS and CDR2 SASEGT. Trimming left V 10 bases short and J 2 bases short, with 14 bases between. The CDR3 covers 13 residues. CDR3 sequence reads: CATPGTSQETQYF. DNA for the CDR3: TGTGCCACCCCCGGGACATCACAAGAGACCCAGTACTTC.

The genes are TRBV15 and TRBJ2-3, with D possibly matching TRBD1 (5 bases). V lost 1 base, J lost 4 bases, and 15 bases lay in between. Germline V lookup: CDR1 LNHNV, CDR2 YYDKDF (reference sequence). The CDR3 totals 16 residues. CDR3 bases: TGTGCCACCAGCAGAGTTCGCAGGGTGGGCGCAGATACGCAGTATTTT. Translated, it gives CATSRVRRVGADTQYF.

The chain uses TRBV7-9 and TRBJ2-5, with 11 bases matching TRBD2. This CDR3 region has 19 residues. Germline V CDR1 and CDR2: SEHNR, FQNEAQ (reference sequence). The J segment lost 1 base and the V segment lost 5 bases, leaving 15 bases of the junction unmatched. CDR3 bases: TGTGCCAGCAGCAAGCACTTGGGAACTAGCGGGGGCCCCCAAGAGACCCAGTACTTC. Protein: CASSKHLGTSGGPQETQYF.

The chain employs TRBV5-1 and TRBJ1-1; D is unresolved. V lost 1 base to trimming and J lost 1 base, with 8 bases between them. CDR3 length: 14 amino acids. The germline V gene encodes CDR1 SGHRS and CDR2 YFSETQ. The CDR3: CASSLSGENTEAFF. In DNA form, the CDR3 reads TGCGCCAGCAGCTTGTCCGGGGAGAACACTGAAGCTTTCTTT.

V and J are TRBV4-2 and TRBJ1-2; 7 bases align to TRBD1. The CDR3 contains 16 residues. CDR1 LGHNA and CDR2 YNFKEQ come from the germline V gene. The ends lost 0 bases at V and 4 bases at J; junction bases unmatched: 8. The CDR3 bases are TGTGCCAGCAGCCAAGATCGACAGGGAGGAGGCTATGGCTACACCTTC. Its translation is CASSQDRQGGGYGYTF.